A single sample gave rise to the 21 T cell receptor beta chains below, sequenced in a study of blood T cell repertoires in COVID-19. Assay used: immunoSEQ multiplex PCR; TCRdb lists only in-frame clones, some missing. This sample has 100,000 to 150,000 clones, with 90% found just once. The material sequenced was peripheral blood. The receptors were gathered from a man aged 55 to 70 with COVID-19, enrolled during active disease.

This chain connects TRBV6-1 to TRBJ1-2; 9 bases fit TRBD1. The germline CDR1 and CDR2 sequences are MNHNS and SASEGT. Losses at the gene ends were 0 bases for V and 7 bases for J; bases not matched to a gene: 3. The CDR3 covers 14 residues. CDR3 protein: CASSEAGQGTGYTF. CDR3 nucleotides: TGTGCCAGCAGTGAAGCCGGACAGGGGACTGGCTACACCTTC.

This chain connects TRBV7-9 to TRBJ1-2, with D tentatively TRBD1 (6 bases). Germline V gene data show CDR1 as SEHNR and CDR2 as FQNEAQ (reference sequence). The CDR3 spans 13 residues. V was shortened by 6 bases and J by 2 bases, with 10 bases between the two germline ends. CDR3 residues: CASSRTENYGYTF. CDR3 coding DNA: TGTGCCAGCAGTCGGACAGAAAACTATGGCTACACCTTC.

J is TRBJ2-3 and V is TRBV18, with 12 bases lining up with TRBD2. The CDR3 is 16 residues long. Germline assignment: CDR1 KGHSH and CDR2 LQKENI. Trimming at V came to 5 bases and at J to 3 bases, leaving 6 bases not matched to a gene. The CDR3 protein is CASSSRLAGETDTQYF. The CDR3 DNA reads TGTGCCAGCTCATCGAGACTAGCGGGAGAGACAGATACGCAGTATTTT.

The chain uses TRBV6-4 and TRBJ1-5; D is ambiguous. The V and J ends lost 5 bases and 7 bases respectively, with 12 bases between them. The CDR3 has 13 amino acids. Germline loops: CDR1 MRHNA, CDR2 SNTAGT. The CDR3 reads CASSLTDHQPQHF. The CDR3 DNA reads TGTGCCAGCAGTCTCACAGATCACCAGCCCCAGCATTTT.

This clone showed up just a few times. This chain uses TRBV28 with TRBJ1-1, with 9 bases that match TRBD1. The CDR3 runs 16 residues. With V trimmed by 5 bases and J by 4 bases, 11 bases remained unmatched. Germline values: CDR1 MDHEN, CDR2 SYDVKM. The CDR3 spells CASSMLRHRGPTEAFF. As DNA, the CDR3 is TGTGCCAGCAGTATGCTTCGACACAGGGGGCCCACTGAAGCTTTCTTT.

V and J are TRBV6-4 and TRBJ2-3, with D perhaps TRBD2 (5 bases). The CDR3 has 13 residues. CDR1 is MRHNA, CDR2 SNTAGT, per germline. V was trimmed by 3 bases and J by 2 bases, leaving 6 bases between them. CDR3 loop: CASSERDTDTQYF. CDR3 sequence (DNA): TGTGCCAGCAGTGAACGGGACACAGATACGCAGTATTTT.

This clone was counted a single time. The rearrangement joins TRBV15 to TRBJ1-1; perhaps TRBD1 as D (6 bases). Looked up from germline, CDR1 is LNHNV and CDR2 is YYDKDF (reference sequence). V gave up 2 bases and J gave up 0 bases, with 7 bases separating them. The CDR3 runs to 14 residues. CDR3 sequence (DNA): TGTGCCACCAGCAGAAACAGGGTGAACACTGAAGCTTTCTTT. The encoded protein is CATSRNRVNTEAFF.

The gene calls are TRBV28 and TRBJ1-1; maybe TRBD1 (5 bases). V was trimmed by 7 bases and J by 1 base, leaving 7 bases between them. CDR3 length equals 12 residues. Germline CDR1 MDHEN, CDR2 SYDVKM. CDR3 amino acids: CASTDRNTEAFF. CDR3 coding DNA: TGTGCCAGCACCGACAGGAACACTGAAGCTTTCTTT.

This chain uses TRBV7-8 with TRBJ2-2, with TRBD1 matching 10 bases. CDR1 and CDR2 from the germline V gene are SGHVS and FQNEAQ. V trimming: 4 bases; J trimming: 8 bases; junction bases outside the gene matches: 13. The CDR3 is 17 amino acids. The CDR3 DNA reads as TGTGCCAGCAGCTCGGAAGACAGGGGGCGGTCTGCAGGGGAGCTGTTTTTT. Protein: CASSSEDRGRSAGELFF.

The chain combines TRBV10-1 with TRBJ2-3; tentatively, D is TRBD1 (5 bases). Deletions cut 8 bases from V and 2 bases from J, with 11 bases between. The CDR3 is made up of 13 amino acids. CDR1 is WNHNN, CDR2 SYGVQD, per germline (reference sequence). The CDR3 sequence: CASRQSLTDTQYF. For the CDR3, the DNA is TGCGCCAGCCGACAGTCCCTCACAGATACGCAGTATTTT.

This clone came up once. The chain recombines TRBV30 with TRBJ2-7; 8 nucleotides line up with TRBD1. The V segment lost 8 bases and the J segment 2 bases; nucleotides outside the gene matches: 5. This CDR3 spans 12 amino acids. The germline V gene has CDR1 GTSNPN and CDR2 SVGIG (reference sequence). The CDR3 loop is CAATGGPYEQYF. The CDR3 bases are TGTGCCGCAACAGGGGGACCCTACGAGCAGTACTTC.

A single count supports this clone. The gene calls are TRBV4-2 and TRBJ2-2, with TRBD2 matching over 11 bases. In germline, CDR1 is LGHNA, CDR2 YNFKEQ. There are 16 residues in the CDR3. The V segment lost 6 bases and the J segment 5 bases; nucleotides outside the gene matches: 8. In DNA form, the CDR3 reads TGTGCCAGCAGTAGGGGGGCTAGCGGGAGGACCGGGGAGCTGTTTTTT. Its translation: CASSRGASGRTGELFF.

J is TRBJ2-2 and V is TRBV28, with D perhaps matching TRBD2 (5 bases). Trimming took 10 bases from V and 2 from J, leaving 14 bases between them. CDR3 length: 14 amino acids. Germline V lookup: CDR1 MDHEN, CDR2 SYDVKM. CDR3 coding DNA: TGTGCCATTCCCTCTAGGACTAACACCGGGGAGCTGTTTTTT. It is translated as CAIPSRTNTGELFF.

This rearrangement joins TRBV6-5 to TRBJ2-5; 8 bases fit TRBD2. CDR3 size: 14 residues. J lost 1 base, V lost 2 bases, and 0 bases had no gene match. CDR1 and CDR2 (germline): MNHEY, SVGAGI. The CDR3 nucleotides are TGTGCCAGCAGTTACGCGGGGGGCCAAGAGACCCAGTACTTC. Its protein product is CASSYAGGQETQYF.

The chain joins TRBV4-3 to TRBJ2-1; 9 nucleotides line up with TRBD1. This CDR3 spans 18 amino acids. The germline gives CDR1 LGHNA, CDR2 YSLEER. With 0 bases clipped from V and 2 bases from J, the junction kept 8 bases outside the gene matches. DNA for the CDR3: TGCGCCAGCAGCCAAGATTCAAGGGGACAGGGACCCTACAATGAGCAGTTCTTC. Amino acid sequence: CASSQDSRGQGPYNEQFF.

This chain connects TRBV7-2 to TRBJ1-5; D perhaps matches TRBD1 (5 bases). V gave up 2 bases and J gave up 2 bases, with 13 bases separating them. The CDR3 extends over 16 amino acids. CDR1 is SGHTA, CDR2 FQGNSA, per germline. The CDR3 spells CASSLWGDGGNQPQHF. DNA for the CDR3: TGTGCCAGCAGCTTATGGGGGGATGGTGGCAATCAGCCCCAGCATTTT.

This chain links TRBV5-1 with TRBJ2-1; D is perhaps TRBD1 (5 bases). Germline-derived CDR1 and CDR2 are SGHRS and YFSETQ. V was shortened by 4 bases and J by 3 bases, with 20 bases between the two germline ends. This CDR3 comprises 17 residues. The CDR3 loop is CASSQRPPGQDYNEQFF. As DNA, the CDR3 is TGCGCCAGCAGCCAGAGACCCCCAGGGCAGGACTACAATGAGCAGTTCTTC. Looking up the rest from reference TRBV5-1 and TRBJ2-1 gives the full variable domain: KAGVTQTPRYLIKTRGQQVTLSCSPISGHRSVSWYQQTPGQGLQFLFEYFSETQRNKGNFPGRFSGRQFSNSRSEMNVSTLELGDSALYLCASSQRPPGQDYNEQFFGPGTRLTVL.

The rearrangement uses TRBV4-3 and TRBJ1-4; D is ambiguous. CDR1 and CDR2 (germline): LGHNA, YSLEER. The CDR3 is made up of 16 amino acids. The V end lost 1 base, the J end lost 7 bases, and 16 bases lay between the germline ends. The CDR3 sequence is CASSQGGVGRGEKLFF. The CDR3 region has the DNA TGCGCCAGCAGCCAAGGAGGTGTAGGTCGGGGTGAAAAACTGTTTTTT.

The DNA for the CDR3 is TGTGCCAGCAGCCGAGCGGGAGATAACGGGGAGCTGTTTTTT. It encodes CASSRAGDNGELFF. This chain joins TRBV5-4 and TRBJ2-2; TRBD2 agrees at 8 bases. This CDR3 region has 14 residues. Germline V lookup: CDR1 SGHNT, CDR2 YYREEE (reference sequence). V gave up 4 bases and J gave up 7 bases; unmatched junction bases: 6.

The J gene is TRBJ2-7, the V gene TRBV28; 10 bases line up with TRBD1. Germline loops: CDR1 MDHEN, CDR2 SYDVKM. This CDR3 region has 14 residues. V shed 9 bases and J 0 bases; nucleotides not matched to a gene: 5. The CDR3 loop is CASNRDRGSYEQYF. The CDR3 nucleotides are TGTGCCAGTAACCGGGACAGGGGCTCCTACGAGCAGTACTTC.

The CDR3 region is CASSLNIAGGDEQFF. The CDR3 DNA reads TGTGCCAGCAGCTTAAACATTGCGGGAGGGGATGAGCAGTTCTTC. V is TRBV7-6 and J is TRBJ2-1, with TRBD2 identical over 9 bases. V trimming: 2 bases; J trimming: 8 bases; junction bases outside the gene matches: 7. Looked up from germline, CDR1 is SGHVS and CDR2 is FNYEAQ. CDR3 size: 15 residues.